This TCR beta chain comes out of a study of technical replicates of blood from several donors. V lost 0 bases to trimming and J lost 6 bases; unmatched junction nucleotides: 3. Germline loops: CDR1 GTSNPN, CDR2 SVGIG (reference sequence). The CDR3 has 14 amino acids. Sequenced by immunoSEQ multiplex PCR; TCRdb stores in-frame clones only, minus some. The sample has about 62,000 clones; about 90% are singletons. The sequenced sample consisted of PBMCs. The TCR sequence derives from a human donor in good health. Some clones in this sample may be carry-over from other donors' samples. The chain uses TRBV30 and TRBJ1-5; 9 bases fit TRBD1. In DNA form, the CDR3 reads TGTGCCTGGAGTGTCGGACAGGGGTTTCAGCCCCAGCATTTT. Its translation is CAWSVGQGFQPQHF.